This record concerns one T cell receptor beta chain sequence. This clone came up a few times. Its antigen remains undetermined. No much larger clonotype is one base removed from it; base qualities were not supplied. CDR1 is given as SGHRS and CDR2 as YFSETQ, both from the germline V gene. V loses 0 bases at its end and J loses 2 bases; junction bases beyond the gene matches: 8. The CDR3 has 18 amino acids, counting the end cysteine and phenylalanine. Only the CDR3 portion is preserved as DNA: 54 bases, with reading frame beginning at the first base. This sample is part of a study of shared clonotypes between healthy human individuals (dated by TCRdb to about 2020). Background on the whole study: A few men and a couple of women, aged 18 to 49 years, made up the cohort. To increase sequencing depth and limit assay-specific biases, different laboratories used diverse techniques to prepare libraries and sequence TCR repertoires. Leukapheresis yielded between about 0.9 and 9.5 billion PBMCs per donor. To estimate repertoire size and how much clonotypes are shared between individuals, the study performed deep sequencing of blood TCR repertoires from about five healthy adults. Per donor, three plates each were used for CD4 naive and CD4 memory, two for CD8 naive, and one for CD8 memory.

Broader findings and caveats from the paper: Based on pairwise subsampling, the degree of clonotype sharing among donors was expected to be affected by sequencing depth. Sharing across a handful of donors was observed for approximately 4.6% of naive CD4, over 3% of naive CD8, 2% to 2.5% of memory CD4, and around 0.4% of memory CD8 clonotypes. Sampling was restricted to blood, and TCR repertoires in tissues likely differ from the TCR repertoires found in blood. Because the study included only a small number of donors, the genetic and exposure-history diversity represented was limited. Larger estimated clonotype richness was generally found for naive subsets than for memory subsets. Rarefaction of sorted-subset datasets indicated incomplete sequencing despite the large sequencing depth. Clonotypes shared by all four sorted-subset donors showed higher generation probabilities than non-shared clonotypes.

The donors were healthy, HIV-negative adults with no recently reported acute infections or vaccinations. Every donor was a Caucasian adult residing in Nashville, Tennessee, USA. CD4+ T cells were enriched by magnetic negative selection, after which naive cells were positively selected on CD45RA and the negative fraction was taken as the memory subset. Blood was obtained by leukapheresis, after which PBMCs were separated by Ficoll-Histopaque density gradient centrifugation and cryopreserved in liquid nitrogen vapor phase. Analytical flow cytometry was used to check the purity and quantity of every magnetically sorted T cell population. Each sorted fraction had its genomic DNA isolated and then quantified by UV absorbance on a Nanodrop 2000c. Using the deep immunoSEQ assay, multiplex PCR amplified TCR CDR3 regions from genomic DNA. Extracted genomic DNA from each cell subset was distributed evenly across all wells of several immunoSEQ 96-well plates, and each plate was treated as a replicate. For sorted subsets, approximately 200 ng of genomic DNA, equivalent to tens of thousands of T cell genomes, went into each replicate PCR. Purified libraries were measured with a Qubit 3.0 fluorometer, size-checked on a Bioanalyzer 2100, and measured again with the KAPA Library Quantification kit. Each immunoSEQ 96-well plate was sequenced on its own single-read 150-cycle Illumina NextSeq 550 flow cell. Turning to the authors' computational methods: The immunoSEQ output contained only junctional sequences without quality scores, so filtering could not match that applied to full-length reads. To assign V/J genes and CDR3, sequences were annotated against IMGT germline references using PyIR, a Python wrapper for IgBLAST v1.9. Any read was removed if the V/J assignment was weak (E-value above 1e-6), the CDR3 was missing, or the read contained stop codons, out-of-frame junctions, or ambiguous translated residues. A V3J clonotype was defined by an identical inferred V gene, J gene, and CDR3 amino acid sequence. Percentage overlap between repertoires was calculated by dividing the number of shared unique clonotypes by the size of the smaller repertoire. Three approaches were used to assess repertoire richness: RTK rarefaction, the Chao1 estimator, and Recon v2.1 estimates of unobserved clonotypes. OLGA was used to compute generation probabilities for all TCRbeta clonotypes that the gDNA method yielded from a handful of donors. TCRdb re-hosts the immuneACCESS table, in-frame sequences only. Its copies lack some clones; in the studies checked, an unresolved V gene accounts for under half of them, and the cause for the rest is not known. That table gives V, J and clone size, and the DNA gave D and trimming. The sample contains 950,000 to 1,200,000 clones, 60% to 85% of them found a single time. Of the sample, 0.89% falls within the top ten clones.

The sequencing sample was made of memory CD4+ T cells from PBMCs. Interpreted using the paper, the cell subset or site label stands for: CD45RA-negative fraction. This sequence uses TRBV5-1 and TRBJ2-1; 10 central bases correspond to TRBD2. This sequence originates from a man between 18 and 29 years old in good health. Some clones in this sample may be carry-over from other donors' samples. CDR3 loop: CASSLDPLAGVPYNEQFF. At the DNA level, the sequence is TGCGCCAGCAGCTTGGACCCTCTAGCGGGAGTGCCCTACAATGAGCAGTTCTTC. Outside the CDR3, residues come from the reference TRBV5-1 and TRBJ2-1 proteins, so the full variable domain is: KAGVTQTPRYLIKTRGQQVTLSCSPISGHRSVSWYQQTPGQGLQFLFEYFSETQRNKGNFPGRFSGRQFSNSRSEMNVSTLELGDSALYLCASSLDPLAGVPYNEQFFGPGTRLTVL.